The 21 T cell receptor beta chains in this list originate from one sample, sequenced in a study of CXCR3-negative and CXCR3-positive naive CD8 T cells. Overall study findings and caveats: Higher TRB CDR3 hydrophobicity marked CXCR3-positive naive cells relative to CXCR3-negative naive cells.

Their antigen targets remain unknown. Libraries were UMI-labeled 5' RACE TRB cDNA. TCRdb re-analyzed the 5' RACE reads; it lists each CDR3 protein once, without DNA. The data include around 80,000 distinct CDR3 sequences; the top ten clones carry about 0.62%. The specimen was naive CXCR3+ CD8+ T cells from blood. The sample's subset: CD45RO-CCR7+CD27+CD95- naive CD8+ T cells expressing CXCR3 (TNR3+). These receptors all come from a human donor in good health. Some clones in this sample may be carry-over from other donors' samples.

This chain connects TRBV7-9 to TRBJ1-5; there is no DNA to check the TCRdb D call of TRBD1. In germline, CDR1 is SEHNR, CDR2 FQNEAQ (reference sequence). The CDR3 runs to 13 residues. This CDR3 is CASSPQDNQPQHF.

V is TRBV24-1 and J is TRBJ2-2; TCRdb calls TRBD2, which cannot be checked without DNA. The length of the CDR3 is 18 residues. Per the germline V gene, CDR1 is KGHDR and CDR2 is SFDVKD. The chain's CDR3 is CATSDLPGAGGSTGELFF.

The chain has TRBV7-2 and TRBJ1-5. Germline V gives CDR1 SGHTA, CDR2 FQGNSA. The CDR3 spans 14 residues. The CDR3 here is CASSLETPNQPQHF.

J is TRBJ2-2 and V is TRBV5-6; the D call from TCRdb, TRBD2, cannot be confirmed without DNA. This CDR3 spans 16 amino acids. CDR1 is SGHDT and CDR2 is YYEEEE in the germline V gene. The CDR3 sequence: CASSYFLAGVTGELFF.

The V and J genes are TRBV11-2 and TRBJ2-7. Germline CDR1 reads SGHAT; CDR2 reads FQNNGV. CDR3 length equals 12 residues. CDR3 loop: CASSRETFEQYF.

The CDR3 is CASSQQGGTYNEQFF. The J gene is TRBJ2-1, the V gene TRBV4-1; the TRBD2 assignment by TCRdb is unverifiable without DNA. Germline CDR1 MGHRA, CDR2 YSYEKL. This CDR3 is 15 amino acids long.

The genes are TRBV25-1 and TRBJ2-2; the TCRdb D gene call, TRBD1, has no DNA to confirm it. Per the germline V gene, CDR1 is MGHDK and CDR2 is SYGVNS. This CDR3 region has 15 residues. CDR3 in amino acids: CASSESGRDTGELFF.

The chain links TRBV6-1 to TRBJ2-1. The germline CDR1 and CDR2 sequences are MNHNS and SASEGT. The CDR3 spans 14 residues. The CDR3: CASSEYHLNNEQFF.

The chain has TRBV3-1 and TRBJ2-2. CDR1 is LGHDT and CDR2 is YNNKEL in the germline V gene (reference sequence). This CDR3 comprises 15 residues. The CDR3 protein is CASSQNSGNTGELFF.

CDR3 protein: CASSQEFPGQGNTGELFF. The V and J genes are TRBV14 and TRBJ2-2; as DNA is missing, the TRBD1 call by TCRdb cannot be tested. The CDR3 contains 18 residues. Germline CDR1 SGHDN, CDR2 FVKESK.

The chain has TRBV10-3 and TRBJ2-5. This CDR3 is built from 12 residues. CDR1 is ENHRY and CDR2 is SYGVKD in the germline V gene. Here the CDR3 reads CAISEKGETQYF.

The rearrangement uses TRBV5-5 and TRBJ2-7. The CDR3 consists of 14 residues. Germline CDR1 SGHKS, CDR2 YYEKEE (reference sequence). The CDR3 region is CASSLDRIEDEQYF.

The CDR3 sequence: CASSLPGARNEKLFF. V is TRBV4-1 and J is TRBJ1-4; TCRdb returns TRBD1, unconfirmable since there is no DNA. Germline CDR1 and CDR2: MGHRA and YSYEKL. The CDR3 is 15 amino acids.

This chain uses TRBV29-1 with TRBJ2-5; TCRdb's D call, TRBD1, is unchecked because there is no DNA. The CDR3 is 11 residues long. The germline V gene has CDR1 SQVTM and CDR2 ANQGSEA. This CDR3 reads CSVEIPGTQYF. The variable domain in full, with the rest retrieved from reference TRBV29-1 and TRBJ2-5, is SAVISQKPSRDICQRGTSLTIQCQVDSQVTMMFWYRQQPGQSLTLIATANQGSEATYESGFVIDKFPISRPNLTFSTLTVSNMSPEDSSIYLCSVEIPGTQYFGPGTRLLVL.

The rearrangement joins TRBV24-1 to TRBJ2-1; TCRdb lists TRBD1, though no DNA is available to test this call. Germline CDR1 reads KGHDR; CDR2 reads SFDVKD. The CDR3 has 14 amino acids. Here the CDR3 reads CATSDSSDPSPGFF.

The CDR3 spells CASSLEGSYQPQHF. The chain couples TRBV7-2 to TRBJ1-5. In germline, CDR1 is SGHTA, CDR2 FQGNSA. This CDR3 is 14 amino acids long.

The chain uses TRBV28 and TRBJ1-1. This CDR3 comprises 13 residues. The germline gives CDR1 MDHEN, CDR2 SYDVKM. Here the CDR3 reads CASSFVRNTEAFF.

The CDR3 is CASSRIGDYRSSYEQYF. The rearrangement joins TRBV28 to TRBJ2-7; TCRdb's D gene call, TRBD2, goes unchecked for lack of DNA. Per the germline V gene, CDR1 is MDHEN and CDR2 is SYDVKM. This CDR3 spans 17 amino acids.

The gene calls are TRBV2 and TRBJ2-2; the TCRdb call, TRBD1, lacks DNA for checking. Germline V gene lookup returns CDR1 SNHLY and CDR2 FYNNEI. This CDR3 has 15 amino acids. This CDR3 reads CASSNPGHATGELFF.

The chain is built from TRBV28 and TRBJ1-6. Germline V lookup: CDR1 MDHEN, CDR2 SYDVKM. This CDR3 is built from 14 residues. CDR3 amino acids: CASRLRQGYSPLHF.

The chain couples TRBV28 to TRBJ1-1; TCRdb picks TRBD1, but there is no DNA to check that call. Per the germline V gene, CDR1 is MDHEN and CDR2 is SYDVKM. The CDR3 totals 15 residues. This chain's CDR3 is CASSLFPGGDTEAFF.